Presented here are 29 T cell receptor beta chains from one specimen sequenced in a study of regulatory T cells in long-lasting Graves disease listed by TCRdb under 2021. The method was multiplex PCR. The listed sequencing device is Illumina HiSeq 4000. TCR beta libraries were built with iRepertoire HTBI primers and Arm-PCR amplification of CDR3 regions. The public reads were quality trimmed at Q25 with fastp and then assembled into clones with MiXCR by TCRdb, keeping productive beta chains. One record per CDR3 amino acid sequence lists the most common genes and DNA. The sample yields around 400,000 distinct CDR3 sequences; around 20% were counted once. Of the sample, approximately 15% falls within the top ten clones. The sample's time point label is to be understood as: persistent/refractory GD, antithyroid drugs over 5 years with positive TRAb. RNA was extracted from PBMCs in TRIzol for both TCR sequencing and RNA sequencing.

The sequences come from peripheral blood mononuclear cells (PBMCs), collected when the disease was refractory, from a patient treated with antithyroid drugs. Receptors originate from a female donor with Graves disease.

This clonotype was found many times. This chain uses TRBV20-1 with TRBJ1-1; 11 bases agree with TRBD1. This CDR3 region has 13 residues. Trimming cost V 5 bases and J 8 bases; bases outside gene matches: 7. Germline CDR1 reads DFQATT; CDR2 reads SNEGSKA (reference sequence). The CDR3 loop is CSAAGDRGAEAFF. CDR3 bases: TGCAGTGCTGCCGGGGACAGGGGGGCCGAAGCTTTCTTT.

This clonotype was counted a few times. The chain uses TRBV9 and TRBJ2-7; TRBD2 matches at 10 bases. Germline V lookup: CDR1 SGDLS, CDR2 YYNGEE. The CDR3 is made up of 15 amino acids. J lost 3 bases, V lost 0 bases, and 3 bases had no gene match. The CDR3 DNA follows: TGTGCCAGCAGCGTAGCGACTAGCGGGTTCTACGAGCAGTACTTC. Amino acid sequence: CASSVATSGFYEQYF.

The rearrangement joins TRBV9 to TRBJ2-1, with D unclear. CDR3 length: 17 amino acids. V dropped 4 bases and J dropped 5 bases, with 22 bases sitting between them. Germline V gene data show CDR1 as SGDLS and CDR2 as YYNGEE. In DNA, the CDR3 is TGTGCCAGCAGCCCACCCCAAGCGAGAACCCCGAACAATGAGCAGTTCTTC. Protein: CASSPPQARTPNNEQFF.

This clonotype turned up a few times. The chain employs TRBV5-1 and TRBJ1-1; D gene uncertain. The V gene's germline CDR1 is SGHRS and CDR2 YFSETQ. The CDR3 totals 16 residues. V was shortened by 1 base and J by 3 bases, with 16 bases between the two germline ends. CDR3 amino acids: CASSLRVSGGDTEAFF. CDR3 DNA: TGCGCCAGCAGCTTGAGAGTCTCAGGTGGGGACACTGAAGCTTTCTTT.

The V call is TRBV4-1, the J call TRBJ2-5; a weak D match, TRBD1 (5 bases). The CDR3 covers 17 residues. The ends were cut back, 3 bases at V and 7 bases at J, with 24 bases in the middle. Germline V lookup: CDR1 MGHRA, CDR2 YSYEKL. This chain's CDR3 is CASSHNPEGSAQGTQYF. The CDR3 region has the DNA TGCGCCAGCAGCCACAATCCAGAAGGATCCGCCCAGGGGACCCAGTACTTC.

This clonotype was seen at least ten times. V is TRBV20-1 and J is TRBJ1-2, with D uncertain. Trimming shortened V by 2 bases and J by 8 bases, and 24 bases separated the two germline ends. The CDR3 runs 16 residues. Per the germline V gene, CDR1 is DFQATT and CDR2 is SNEGSKA (reference sequence). The CDR3 DNA follows: TGCAGTGCTAGAACTTCAATGGGTGAGTCAAGGATCGGCTACACCTTC. Its translation is CSARTSMGESRIGYTF.

Comments on this clonotype: At one boundary the junction diverges from the germline segment, which might be a read error. V gene TRBV28 combines with J gene TRBJ2-1; no clear D. Germline V gene sequence: CDR1 MDHEN, CDR2 SYDVKM. The CDR3 is 13 residues long. The CDR3 protein is CASSLHNRNGQFF. The CDR3 bases are TGTGCCAGCAGTTTACACAACAGAAATGGGCAGTTCTTC.

In this sample, this clonotype turned up many times. The CDR3 is CATSATRESYEQYF. The CDR3 DNA follows: TGTGCCACCAGTGCAACTAGAGAGTCCTACGAGCAGTACTTC. V gene TRBV24-1 combines with J gene TRBJ2-7; TRBD2 is a possible D gene (5 bases). The CDR3 sequence is 14 residues long. Trimming stripped 5 bases from V and 1 base from J, with 11 bases between. CDR1 KGHDR and CDR2 SFDVKD come from the germline V gene.

This clonotype was recorded at least ten times. The junction shows a germline mismatch at one end, possibly a read error. The rearrangement links TRBV28 to TRBJ1-3, with D tentatively TRBD1 (6 bases). Germline CDR1 MDHEN, CDR2 SYDVKM. This CDR3 is 14 amino acids long. The CDR3 coding sequence is TGTGCCAGCAGGAGAGGGGGAACTGGGAACACCATATATTTT. It translates to CASRRGGTGNTIYF.

This clonotype was observed a few times. The chain recombines TRBV19 with TRBJ1-1; 9 bases are shared with TRBD1. Germline loops: CDR1 LNHDA, CDR2 SQIVND (reference sequence). V was pared by 8 bases and J by 11 bases, with 18 bases of the junction left unmatched. The CDR3 totals 15 residues. The CDR3 nucleotides read TGTGCCAGTGGGCCGGGACAGGGCCTATCCAGCAGTGCTTTCTTT. Residues: CASGPGQGLSSSAFF. The full variable domain, its missing parts supplied by reference TRBV19 and TRBJ1-1, is DGGITQSPKYLFRKEGQNVTLSCEQNLNHDAMYWYRQDPGQGLRLIYYSQIVNDFQKGDIAEGYSVSREKKESFPLTVTSAQKNPTAFYLCASGPGQGLSSSAFFGQGTRLTVV.

On this clonotype: A junction end diverges from the germline sequence, so it may reflect a read error. The chain recombines TRBV2 with TRBJ1-5; D is unclear. The CDR3 has 15 residues. Germline CDR1 is SNHLY and CDR2 is FYNNEI. The CDR3 DNA reads TGTGCTAGCAGTGAAGCGCGAAGGTGGAATCAGCCCCAGCATTTT. Its translation: CASSEARRWNQPQHF.

This clonotype has just a few counts. This chain uses TRBV5-4 with TRBJ2-6; possible D gene TRBD1, 6 bases. This CDR3 is built from 17 residues. V was cut by 4 bases and J by 2 bases, with 16 bases left in between. The germline V gene has CDR1 SGHNT and CDR2 YYREEE (reference sequence). As DNA, the CDR3 is TGTGCCAGCAGCACACCACAGGGACCCACTGGGGCCAACGTCCTGACTTTC. Translation gives CASSTPQGPTGANVLTF. Drawing the rest from reference TRBV5-4 and TRBJ2-6, the complete variable domain is ETGVTQSPTHLIKTRGQQVTLRCSSQSGHNTVSWYQQALGQGPQFIFQYYREEENGRGNFPPRFSGLQFPNYSSELNVNALELDDSALYLCASSTPQGPTGANVLTFGAGSRLTVL.

Ten or more counts support this clonotype. The chain couples TRBV7-6 to TRBJ2-5; possibly TRBD1 for D (6 bases). The V and J ends lost 4 bases and 2 bases respectively, with 8 bases between them. Germline V gene lookup returns CDR1 SGHVS and CDR2 FNYEAQ. This CDR3 comprises 13 residues. Here the CDR3 reads CASSSDRQETQYF. The CDR3, as DNA: TGTGCCAGCAGCTCAGACAGGCAAGAGACCCAGTACTTC.

Worth noting for this clonotype: A single base separates this from a much larger clone, so it may be a read error. The V call is TRBV12-3 or TRBV12-4, the J call TRBJ2-2; 8 positions match TRBD2. Trimming took 3 bases from V and 7 from J; bases not matched to a gene: 10. The length of the CDR3 is 16 residues. CDR3 nucleotides: TGTGCCAGCAGTTTTCTTCCAGCGGGAGACAGCGGGGAGCTGTTTTTT. This gives the protein CASSFLPAGDSGELFF.

This clonotype has only a few counts. The rearrangement joins TRBV20-1 to TRBJ2-7; a weak D match, TRBD2 (5 bases). This CDR3 has 15 amino acids. V shed 3 bases and J shed 3 bases, with 18 bases lying between them. Germline-derived CDR1 and CDR2 are DFQATT and SNEGSKA (reference sequence). Written as DNA, the CDR3 is TGCAGTGCTAGTCTCAAGGCCTCGGGGAGCTACGAGCAGTACTTC. Protein: CSASLKASGSYEQYF.

This clonotype was detected ten times or more. The chain has TRBV5-1 and TRBJ1-2; TRBD1 might be the D (5 bases). Germline assignment: CDR1 SGHRS and CDR2 YFSETQ. This CDR3 contains 15 residues. V was trimmed by 2 bases and J by 0 bases, leaving 11 bases between them. CDR3 nucleotides: TGCGCCAGCAGCTTCTTGGGGGAGACTAACTATGGCTACACCTTC. Protein: CASSFLGETNYGYTF.

CDR3 nucleotides: TGTGCCGGAGGAGGACTTAGCACCGGGGAGCTGTTTTTT. It specifies CAGGGLSTGELFF. The rearrangement uses TRBV19 and TRBJ2-2; TRBD2 is a possible D gene (5 bases). This CDR3 has 13 residues. CDR1 and CDR2 (germline): LNHDA, SQIVND (reference sequence). V was trimmed by 11 bases and J by 4 bases, leaving 14 bases between them.

The chain couples TRBV9 to TRBJ2-2; D may match TRBD1 or TRBD2 (5 bases each). CDR3 length equals 14 residues. CDR1 and CDR2 (germline): SGDLS, YYNGEE. Trimming removed 3 bases from V and 1 base from J, with 7 bases in between. The CDR3, as DNA: TGTGCCAGCAGCGCAGGGAGGAACACCGGGGAGCTGTTTTTT. Residues: CASSAGRNTGELFF.

This clonotype was counted at least ten times. V gene TRBV20-1 combines with J gene TRBJ2-2; D gene uncertain. V lost 6 bases to trimming and J lost 1 base, with 6 bases between them. The CDR3 covers 12 residues. The germline V gene encodes CDR1 DFQATT and CDR2 SNEGSKA (reference sequence). Here the CDR3 DNA reads TGCAGTGCCCCCAGGAACACCGGGGAGCTGTTTTTT. Its translation: CSAPRNTGELFF.

This clonotype was found a few times. The rearrangement links TRBV30 to TRBJ1-1, with TRBD1 matching 9 bases. CDR3 length equals 13 residues. Trimming at V came to 2 bases and at J to 4 bases, leaving 2 bases not matched to a gene. Germline V gene sequence: CDR1 GTSNPN, CDR2 SVGIG (reference sequence). Here the CDR3 DNA reads TGTGCCTGGAGTCGACAGGGGGGCACTGAAGCTTTCTTT. This codes for CAWSRQGGTEAFF.

This clonotype was seen at least ten times. The V gene is TRBV5-1, the J gene TRBJ1-1; 7 bases are shared with TRBD1. The V and J ends lost 3 bases and 8 bases, in that order; junction bases with no gene match: 4. CDR3 length: 12 residues. The germline CDR1 and CDR2 sequences are SGHRS and YFSETQ. CDR3 DNA: TGCGCCAGCAGCTATGGGACAGCAGAAGCTTTCTTT. It specifies CASSYGTAEAFF.

This clonotype was counted ten times or more. The chain combines TRBV28 with TRBJ1-2; D unclear. Trimming stripped 6 bases from V and 4 bases from J, with 15 bases between. The CDR3 has 14 amino acids. Germline CDR1 MDHEN, CDR2 SYDVKM. The CDR3 DNA follows: TGTGCCAGCAGCCGAGGATCCAGCCTCTATGGCTACACCTTC. Encoded protein: CASSRGSSLYGYTF.

This clonotype was observed many times. CDR3 bases: TGTGCCAGCAGTCCTCGGACAGGCCCTGAAGCTTTCTTT. Translation: CASSPRTGPEAFF. This chain uses TRBV27 with TRBJ1-1; 7 bases align to TRBD1. Trimming cost V 5 bases and J 6 bases; bases outside gene matches: 6. The CDR3 is 13 residues long. Germline CDR1 MNHEY, CDR2 SMNVEV (reference sequence).

The chain uses TRBV29-1 and TRBJ1-4, with 8 bases lining up with TRBD1. Germline CDR1 is SQVTM and CDR2 is ANQGSEA. The CDR3 totals 13 residues. J lost 5 bases, V lost 7 bases, and 6 bases had no gene match. The CDR3 sequence: CSAAGTGNEKLFF. Here the CDR3 DNA reads TGCAGCGCTGCCGGGACAGGAAATGAAAAACTGTTTTTT.

Only a few counts were recorded for this clonotype. The chain combines TRBV9 with TRBJ1-5; TRBD1 matches 10 bases. V lost 2 bases to trimming and J lost 6 bases; unmatched junction nucleotides: 5. The CDR3 has 15 amino acids. From germline, CDR1 is SGDLS and CDR2 YYNGEE. In DNA form, the CDR3 reads TGTGCCAGCAGCGTCGGACAGGGGGGCGGTCAGCCCCAGCATTTT. Protein: CASSVGQGGGQPQHF.

This chain links TRBV28 with TRBJ2-4; the match to TRBD1 covers 11 bases. The V gene end was trimmed by 6 bases and the J gene end by 2 bases; junction bases not matched to a gene: 15. This CDR3 has 19 amino acids. CDR1 is MDHEN and CDR2 is SYDVKM in the germline V gene. This CDR3 is CASSPTGQGGYHPKNIQYF. CDR3 sequence (DNA): TGTGCCAGCAGCCCAACGGGACAGGGGGGTTATCATCCCAAAAACATTCAGTACTTC. The variable domain in full, completed from reference TRBV28 and TRBJ2-4, reads DVKVTQSSRYLVKRTGEKVFLECVQDMDHENMFWYRQDPGLGLRLIYFSYDVKMKEKGDIPEGYSVSREKKERFSLILESASTNQTSMYLCASSPTGQGGYHPKNIQYFGAGTRLSVL.

This clonotype was seen many times. For the CDR3, the DNA is TGTGCCAGCAGCTCCGGGACAAAAGGGGCTGAAGCTTTCTTT. This encodes CASSSGTKGAEAFF. This chain connects TRBV11-3 to TRBJ1-1; possible D gene TRBD1, 6 bases. V lost 4 bases, J lost 6 bases, and 15 bases lay in between. CDR3 length: 14 residues. CDR1 is SGHNT and CDR2 is YENEEA in the germline V gene.

The rearrangement uses TRBV28 and TRBJ2-2; D is possibly TRBD1 or TRBD2 (5 bases each). Between the trimmed V and J ends, which lost 1 base and 5 bases, there was a span of 11 bases. The CDR3 covers 15 residues. Germline lookup yields CDR1 MDHEN and CDR2 SYDVKM. The DNA of the CDR3 is TGTGCCAGCAGTTTATCGGGGCCCGGTACCGGGGAGCTGTTTTTT. This translates into CASSLSGPGTGELFF. Using reference TRBV28 and TRBJ2-2 for the parts outside the CDR3, the full variable domain is DVKVTQSSRYLVKRTGEKVFLECVQDMDHENMFWYRQDPGLGLRLIYFSYDVKMKEKGDIPEGYSVSREKKERFSLILESASTNQTSMYLCASSLSGPGTGELFFGEGSRLTVL.

The V call is TRBV6-1, the J call TRBJ1-2; D is unclear. CDR1 and CDR2 (germline): MNHNS, SASEGT. The V end lost 0 bases, the J end lost 2 bases, and 13 bases lay between the germline ends. CDR3 length equals 16 residues. Here the CDR3 reads CASSEAQNRPNYGYTF. In DNA, the CDR3 is TGTGCCAGCAGTGAAGCGCAGAATCGACCCAACTATGGCTACACCTTC.